This T cell receptor (beta chain) was profiled in a study (dated by TCRdb to the mid-2010s). For the study in its entirety: In people whose bodies naturally kept HIV infection under control, the researchers looked into where HIV persistence comes from.

V and J are trimmed by 7 bases and 10 bases, and the gene matches miss 19 bases of the junction. Including the terminal cysteine and phenylalanine, the CDR3 comprises 18 residues. The read is trimmed to its CDR3 DNA, 54 bases read in frame from base 1. From the germline V gene, CDR1 is MNHNS and CDR2 is SASEGT. The library was prepared using 5' RACE. Instrument on record: Illumina HiSeq 2000. TCRdb itself trimmed the public reads at Q25 with fastp, ran MiXCR and retained productive beta chains. Each entry merges the rows of one CDR3 protein and shows their most common DNA and genes. Across this sample there are 3,000 or so distinct CDR3 sequences, with approximately 6.4% seen only once. In total, the top ten clones hold less than 6.5% of the sample. This clonotype has more than one count but fewer than ten. Its binding antigen is unknown. Nothing much larger sits one base from this clone, and base qualities are not available.

Sequencing input: total memory T cells from blood PBMCs. The cell subset or site label of this sample denotes: transitional memory CD4+ T cells. This receptor chain uses TRBV6-1 and TRBJ2-1; 13 bases in the middle match TRBD2. The sequence was obtained from a female donor with HIV. The CDR3 in this case is CASTRRWETSGGAMEQFF. The nucleotides are TGTGCCAGCACAAGGAGGTGGGAAACTAGCGGGGGGGCAATGGAGCAGTTCTTC.